Detailed here is one T cell receptor beta chain. The CDR3 is 18 residues long. Germline V gene sequence: CDR1 MRHNA, CDR2 SNTAGT. The junction had 10 bases not matched to a gene; V was cut back by 6 bases and J by 0 bases. The sample comes from a study of blood T cell repertoires in COVID-19. About the study: PBMCs, B-cell-depleted T cells, or T cells were the source of the cDNA or gDNA that made up the material.

Method: immunoSEQ multiplex PCR; TCRdb's copy keeps in-frame clones and lacks some. The sample lists under 150,000 clones, about nine tenths occurring once. The genes are TRBV6-4 and TRBJ2-6; 8 bases align to TRBD1. Specimen: peripheral blood. The source is a human donor with active COVID-19. The donor label of this sample is uncertain. In nucleotides, the CDR3 is TGTGCCAGCAGCCCTTTCGGACAGGGTGACTCTGGGGCCAACGTCCTGACTTTC. It yields the protein CASSPFGQGDSGANVLTF.